This TCR beta chain was retrieved from a study of blood T cell repertoires in COVID-19 (dated by TCRdb to 2019 to 2021). Regarding the complete study: Samples covering the acute and convalescent phases of COVID-19 were provided by collaborators in the United States, Italy and Spain. Deeply sampled blood TCRbeta repertoires from subjects exposed to, actively infected with, or recovered from COVID-19 were included in the dataset. HLA class I and class II types, where available, came from metadata supplied by the sample provider rather than from assay-based typing. Samples came from the ongoing ImmuneRACE study (first 160 participants) plus 1,254 subjects from 6 global collaborators. A de-identified subject ID, COVID-19 status, age in years and sex were almost always included in the sample metadata. The material from the prospective study consisted of cDNA or gDNA derived from T cells, B-cell-depleted T cells, or PBMCs. The repertoires were made available in a free public database intended to serve as a resource for research on the immune response to SARS-CoV-2.

The germline V gene sets CDR1 to MDHEN and CDR2 to SYDVKM. The CDR3 goes from the cysteine to the phenylalanine over 14 residues. The entry retains the CDR3 DNA only, 42 bases that are in frame from base 1. V and J are trimmed by 6 bases and 1 base, and the gene matches miss 4 bases of the junction. TCRbeta CDR3 regions were amplified from genomic DNA by means of the immunoSEQ Assay, a bias-controlled multiplex PCR. The authors' pipeline ran thus. The number of nucleated cells in each sample was estimated by amplification of reference gene primers within the assay. To quantify the absolute abundance of each unique TCRbeta CDR3 rearrangement, sequence reads were collapsed and filtered. For each sample, productive Simpson clonality was calculated as the square root of Simpson's diversity index over productive rearrangements. In its TCRdb copy, this immuneACCESS table keeps in-frame sequences only and misses some clones. Where compared with another copy, unresolved V genes explain less than half of these, and the others have no known cause. That table furnishes V, J and clone size, whereas the DNA furnished D and trimming. The sample contains over 400,000 clones, roughly nine tenths of them found a single time. About 8.2% of the sample lies in the top ten.

Findings and caveats that apply to the study as a whole: The amount of clinical and demographic metadata varied by source and participant and was provided uncurated.

One collaborating source in Seattle enrolled patients during active infection and followed them longitudinally through the course of disease. Collaborating institutions collected whole blood in K2EDTA tubes following their own protocols. Collaborator samples were shipped for TCRbeta analysis as frozen whole blood, isolated PBMCs, or DNA extracted from either sample type. Of note for this clone: What antigen it recognizes has not been identified. No much larger clonotype is one base removed from it; base qualities were not supplied.

The source is a woman in her forties or fifties with COVID-19, enrolled during active disease. The sequenced material came from peripheral blood. This sequence uses TRBV28 and TRBJ2-3, with 7 bases aligning to TRBD1. In nucleotide form, the sequence is TGTGCCAGCAGAACAGGGGATGGCACAGATACGCAGTATTTT. This codes for CASRTGDGTDTQYF.